These T cell receptor beta chains were read from a single sample in a study of T cell repertoires in cytomegalovirus infection. TCRdb re-analysed the reads in MiXCR, keeping a single row per CDR3 protein. The sample holds a few hundred thousand distinct CDR3 sequences, roughly 42% seen once. For these TCRs, the target antigens are not known. Sequenced material: cultured PBMCs, taken from culture after CMV antigen stimulation. The receptors come from a human donor in good health (CMV status not recorded). Some clones in this sample may be carry-over from other donors' samples. CDR3s include the opening cysteine and the closing phenylalanine or tryptophan. D genes are given only for firm matches. Not all rows give a size; the values are once, few, many and, for expanded clones, a class.

j_gene	d_gene	v_gene	abundance	len	CDR3aa	CDR3nt
TRBJ2-7	TRBD1	TRBV11-2	NA	13	CAILPRGRNEQYF	TGTGCCATCTTACCCAGGGGGCGGAACGAGCAGTACTTC
TRBJ1-1	TRBD1	TRBV2	NA	14	CASSRQGRSTEAFF	TGTGCCAGCAGTCGACAGGGGAGAAGCACTGAAGCTTTCTTT
TRBJ2-3	TRBD2	TRBV7-6	few	15	CASSFSTSGRDTQYF	TGTGCCAGCAGCTTTTCGACTAGCGGGAGAGATACGCAGTATTTT
TRBJ2-1	TRBD2	TRBV4-2	few	15	CASSFQRGTNNEQFF	TGTGCCAGCAGCTTCCAACGGGGGACTAACAATGAGCAGTTCTTC
TRBJ2-7	NA	TRBV7-2	NA	13	CASSLVVYREQYF	TGTGCCAGCAGCTTAGTGGTCTATAGGGAGCAGTACTTC
TRBJ2-7	TRBD1	TRBV6-1	few	17	CASSEAISGQPSYEQYF	TGTGCCAGCAGTGAAGCTATTTCGGGACAGCCTTCCTACGAGCAGTACTTC
TRBJ2-2	NA	TRBV7-2	few	12	CASSRRAGELFF	TGTGCCAGCAGCCGACGCGCCGGGGAGCTGTTTTTT
TRBJ1-1	NA	TRBV7-2	few	13	CASSLGGFTEAFF	TGTGCCAGCAGCTTAGGGGGCTTCACTGAAGCTTTCTTT
TRBJ2-5	TRBD2	TRBV7-2	few	14	CASSSVAGEGTQYF	TGTGCCAGCAGCTCAGTAGCGGGAGAGGGGACCCAGTACTTC
TRBJ2-7	TRBD2	TRBV7-2	NA	15	CASSYSGGNSYEQYF	TGTGCCAGCAGCTATAGCGGGGGCAACTCCTACGAGCAGTACTTC
TRBJ1-4	TRBD1	TRBV27	NA	15	CASRDRDRDVEKLFF	TGTGCCAGCAGGGACCGGGACAGGGATGTTGAAAAACTGTTTTTT
TRBJ1-2	NA	TRBV7-2	many	13	CASSPDRQYGYTF	TGTGCCAGCAGCCCCGACAGACAGTATGGCTACACCTTC
TRBJ1-1	NA	TRBV2	many	13	CASSEYSVWGAFF	TGTGCCAGCAGTGAATATTCAGTCTGGGGGGCTTTCTTT
TRBJ2-5	NA	TRBV12-3/TRBV12-4	few	13	CASRQTEQETQYF	TGTGCCAGCAGACAGACAGAACAAGAGACCCAGTACTTC
TRBJ2-7	NA	TRBV4-1	few	14	CASSYGGQSYEQYF	TGCGCCAGCAGCTACGGGGGACAGAGCTACGAGCAGTACTTC
TRBJ1-1	TRBD1	TRBV15	few	15	CATSYLQGINTEAFF	TGTGCCACCAGTTACCTACAGGGGATAAACACTGAAGCTTTCTTT
TRBJ2-3	NA	TRBV4-2	once	22	CASSQDRQVRLLVPTHTDTQYF	TGTGCCAGCAGCCAAGATCGGCAGGTCCGACTTCTGGTTCCCACACACACAGATACGCAGTATTTT
TRBJ2-1	TRBD1	TRBV7-6	few	14	CASSFGQGDNEQFF	TGTGCCAGCAGCTTCGGACAGGGCGACAATGAGCAGTTCTTC
TRBJ2-5	NA	TRBV6-6	once	13	CASTPQASGTQYF	TGTGCCAGCACACCACAGGCCTCCGGGACCCAGTACTTC
TRBJ2-1	NA	TRBV20-1	NA	12	CSARGDYNEQFF	TGCAGTGCTAGAGGCGACTACAATGAGCAGTTCTTC
TRBJ2-7	NA	TRBV6-6	NA	13	CASSFPPSYEQYF	TGTGCCAGCAGTTTCCCCCCCTCCTACGAGCAGTACTTC
TRBJ2-5	TRBD1	TRBV7-8	NA	14	CASSKTGGGEIQYF	TGTGCCAGCAGCAAGACAGGGGGCGGGGAGATCCAGTACTTC
TRBJ1-4	NA	TRBV6-5	NA	14	CASSYGGGDEKLFF	TGTGCCAGCAGTTACGGGGGGGGGGACGAAAAACTGTTTTTT
TRBJ2-1	TRBD2	TRBV7-2	few	16	CASSLAILAGRNEQFF	TGTGCCAGCAGCTTAGCGATCCTAGCGGGGCGAAATGAGCAGTTCTTC
TRBJ1-2	TRBD1	TRBV12-3/TRBV12-4	few	13	CASRQTGTYGYTF	TGTGCCAGCAGGCAGACAGGGACCTATGGCTACACCTTC
TRBJ1-1	NA	TRBV20-1	NA	13	CSARWGGDTEAFF	TGCAGTGCTAGATGGGGGGGGGACACTGAAGCTTTCTTT
TRBJ2-3	TRBD1	TRBV27	NA	13	CAAKVTGTDTQYF	TGTGCAGCTAAAGTGACAGGGACAGATACGCAGTATTTT
TRBJ1-2	NA	TRBV6-6	NA	15	CASSYVQGAAGGYTF	TGTGCCAGCAGTTACGTACAGGGCGCGGCGGGGGGCTACACCTTC
TRBJ1-2	NA	TRBV7-2	many	14	CASSLAGNSDGYTF	TGTGCCAGCAGCTTAGCTGGGAACAGCGATGGCTACACCTTC
TRBJ1-5	TRBD1	TRBV27	NA	15	CASSLLGGGNQPQHF	TGTGCCAGCAGTTTATTAGGGGGCGGCAATCAGCCCCAGCATTTT
TRBJ1-1	TRBD1	TRBV7-2	few	14	CASSIRTGTTEAFF	TGTGCCAGCAGCATCAGGACAGGGACGACTGAAGCTTTCTTT
TRBJ2-3	NA	TRBV11-2	NA	17	CASSLDRWSGSTDTQYF	TGTGCCAGCAGCTTAGATCGATGGAGCGGGTCCACAGATACGCAGTATTTT
TRBJ1-1	NA	TRBV6-1	NA	13	CASRQGHSVMAFF	TGTGCCAGCAGACAGGGTCATTCGGTCATGGCTTTCTTT
TRBJ2-4	NA	TRBV7-9	few	16	CASSLGSYRVKNIQYF	TGTGCCAGCAGCTTAGGGAGCTACCGGGTCAAAAACATTCAGTACTTC
TRBJ2-5	NA	TRBV7-2	many	13	CASSLGERETQYF	TGTGCCAGCAGCTTGGGAGAACGGGAGACCCAGTACTTC
TRBJ2-5	NA	TRBV7-8	NA	12	CASSLDWETQYF	TGTGCCAGCAGCTTAGACTGGGAGACCCAGTACTTC
TRBJ1-1	NA	TRBV6-1	few	11	CASLWVTEAFF	TGTGCCAGCCTCTGGGTCACTGAAGCTTTCTTT
TRBJ2-1	TRBD1	TRBV4-1	NA	14	CASSRGQGINEQFF	TGCGCCAGCAGCCGCGGACAGGGAATCAATGAGCAGTTCTTC
TRBJ2-1	NA	TRBV7-2	NA	12	CASTGSHNEQFF	TGTGCCAGCACTGGGTCCCACAATGAGCAGTTCTTC
TRBJ2-1	TRBD2	TRBV7-8	NA	17	CASSFPKRTSESNEQFF	TGTGCCAGCAGCTTCCCTAAGAGGACTAGCGAATCCAATGAGCAGTTCTTC
TRBJ1-4	TRBD1	TRBV4-3	NA	16	CASSQAGSTGGGKLFF	TGCGCCAGCAGCCAGGCGGGATCAACAGGGGGTGGAAAACTGTTTTTT
TRBJ1-3	NA	TRBV6-2/TRBV6-3	NA	16	CASRGDPAISGNTIYF	TGTGCCAGCAGAGGCGATCCTGCAATATCTGGAAACACCATATATTTT
TRBJ2-2	NA	TRBV12-3/TRBV12-4	NA	14	CASSSGTSTGELFF	TGTGCCAGCAGTTCCGGGACATCCACCGGGGAGCTGTTTTTT
TRBJ2-7	TRBD2	TRBV20-1	NA	15	CSAMALAGGRYEQYF	TGCAGTGCTATGGCGCTAGCGGGAGGGCGCTACGAGCAGTACTTC
TRBJ2-7	NA	TRBV2	few	14	CASSVGDTVYEQYF	TGTGCCAGCAGTGTGGGTGACACGGTCTACGAGCAGTACTTC
TRBJ2-5	TRBD1	TRBV2	few	14	CASIGDRPRGTQYF	TGTGCCAGCATAGGGGACAGGCCAAGGGGGACCCAGTACTTC
TRBJ2-5	NA	TRBV12-5	NA	14	CASGHRDIEETQYF	TGTGCTAGTGGTCACAGGGACATAGAAGAGACCCAGTACTTC
TRBJ2-7	NA	TRBV4-1	few	16	CASSQDPLGFNGEQYF	TGCGCCAGCAGCCAAGATCCCTTAGGGTTTAACGGCGAGCAGTACTTC
TRBJ2-7	TRBD1	TRBV4-3	NA	16	CASSQKTGGEGYEQYF	TGCGCCAGCAGCCAAAAAACAGGGGGAGAAGGATACGAGCAGTACTTC
TRBJ2-1	NA	TRBV6-2/TRBV6-3	few	13	CASRVGEPGEQFF	TGTGCCAGCAGAGTAGGAGAGCCGGGTGAGCAGTTCTTC
TRBJ2-1	TRBD2	TRBV7-7	NA	15	CASSVVGGGYNEQFF	TGTGCCAGCAGCGTTGTGGGGGGGGGTTACAATGAGCAGTTCTTC
TRBJ1-1	NA	TRBV7-9	few	13	CASSAGGNTEAFF	TGTGCCAGCAGCGCCGGGGGCAACACTGAAGCTTTCTTT
TRBJ2-7	TRBD1	TRBV27	few	13	CAVGPGTGYEQYF	TGTGCCGTGGGCCCAGGGACAGGTTACGAGCAGTACTTC